The 29 T cell receptor beta chains reported below all come from one sample, sequenced in a study of shared clonotypes between healthy human individuals. This table comes from immunoSEQ multiplex PCR, and its TCRdb copy is limited to in-frame clones, with some not included. The sample carries almost 750,000 clones, around 77% recorded once. Source material: memory CD4+ T cells sorted from blood. The subset: CD45RA-negative fraction. Receptors were obtained from a woman in her 30s in good health.

V usage is TRBV4-1 and J usage is TRBJ2-1; D is uncertain. This CDR3 has 11 residues. V was trimmed by 5 bases and J by 7 bases, leaving 6 bases between them. The germline V gene encodes CDR1 MGHRA and CDR2 YSYEKL. CDR3 bases: TGCGCCAGCAGCATGGGGAATGAGCAGTTCTTC. Residues: CASSMGNEQFF.

This clone was observed a single time. This chain uses TRBV28 with TRBJ1-5; weak D call: TRBD1 (6 bases). The CDR3 spans 14 residues. Between the trimmed V and J ends, which lost 6 bases and 0 bases, there was a span of 9 bases. Per germline, CDR1 MDHEN and CDR2 SYDVKM. CDR3: CASRKTGSNQPQHF. Written as DNA, the CDR3 is TGTGCCAGCAGAAAGACAGGTAGCAATCAGCCCCAGCATTTT.

In this sample, this clone turned up a few times. The J gene is TRBJ1-5, the V gene TRBV7-2; D remains ambiguous. CDR3 length: 14 amino acids. The germline CDR1 and CDR2 sequences are SGHTA and FQGNSA. Trimming pared 5 bases from V and 3 bases from J, leaving 11 bases between. The CDR3 DNA follows: TGTGCCAGCAGCCTATCACACGCCAATCAGCCCCAGCATTTT. It yields the protein CASSLSHANQPQHF.

The chain has TRBV27 and TRBJ2-5; 7 nucleotides align to TRBD1. Germline assignment: CDR1 MNHEY and CDR2 SMNVEV (reference sequence). The trim removed 6 bases at V and 2 bases at J, leaving 3 bases unmatched. This CDR3 comprises 13 residues. The CDR3 spells CASRPTGQETQYF. The CDR3 DNA reads as TGTGCCAGCAGACCGACAGGGCAAGAGACCCAGTACTTC.

The V call is TRBV7-3, the J call TRBJ2-7, with TRBD2 identical over 11 bases. This CDR3 contains 15 residues. Trimming at V came to 2 bases and at J to 6 bases, leaving 6 bases not matched to a gene. Germline assignment: CDR1 SGHTA and CDR2 FQGTGA. CDR3 coding DNA: TGTGCCAGCAGCTTAGCAGCTAGCGGGAGGTCCGAGCAGTACTTC. This gives the protein CASSLAASGRSEQYF.

The CDR3 bases are TGCGCCAGCAGCCTAGGGACTGCCAAAGAGCAGTACTTC. Residues: CASSLGTAKEQYF. V and J are TRBV5-1 and TRBJ2-7; D is perhaps TRBD2 (6 bases). This CDR3 has 13 amino acids. V was cut by 4 bases and J by 7 bases, with 15 bases left in between. From germline, CDR1 is SGHRS and CDR2 YFSETQ.

This clone has just a few counts. This specimen includes other DNA sequences encoding the same CDR3. The chain joins TRBV27 to TRBJ2-1, with D possibly matching TRBD2 (5 bases). CDR1 is MNHEY and CDR2 is SMNVEV in the germline V gene (reference sequence). V lost 0 bases and J lost 0, with 12 bases in between. This CDR3 comprises 17 residues. The CDR3 sequence is CASSLSPGKSSYNEQFF. The CDR3 region has the DNA TGTGCCAGCAGTTTATCCCCGGGAAAAAGCTCCTACAATGAGCAGTTCTTC.

DNA of the CDR3: TGTGCCAGTAGTATGCGAGCGGGAGAAACAGATACGCAGTATTTT. Translation gives CASSMRAGETDTQYF. This chain links TRBV19 with TRBJ2-3; TRBD2 matches 8 bases. The CDR3 length is 15 residues. Germline CDR1 and CDR2: LNHDA and SQIVND (reference sequence). V gave up 3 bases and J gave up 3 bases; unmatched junction bases: 5.

The rearrangement joins TRBV12-5 to TRBJ2-3; D is perhaps TRBD2 (6 bases). V lost 5 bases and J 0 bases, leaving 15 bases between the germline ends. Germline assignment: CDR1 LGHNT and CDR2 FRNRAP. This CDR3 spans 16 amino acids. CDR3 amino acids: CASGLGTRGSTDTQYF. DNA of the CDR3: TGTGCTAGTGGTCTGGGGACTCGGGGGAGCACAGATACGCAGTATTTT.

The genes are TRBV30 and TRBJ2-2, with 7 bases lining up with TRBD2. V shed 8 bases, J shed 7 bases, and the junction held 13 bases outside the gene matches. This CDR3 comprises 14 residues. From germline, CDR1 is GTSNPN and CDR2 SVGIG (reference sequence). The CDR3 nucleotides read TGTGCCCGGGGGACGGGGGGTTTTTTCGGGGAGCTGTTTTTT. This codes for CARGTGGFFGELFF.

The rearrangement links TRBV5-1 to TRBJ2-7, with D perhaps TRBD2 (7 bases). Deletions cut 2 bases from V and 4 bases from J, with 19 bases between. Looked up from germline, CDR1 is SGHRS and CDR2 is YFSETQ. This CDR3 spans 16 amino acids. CDR3 region: CASSLALTSRGYEQYF. The CDR3 DNA reads as TGCGCCAGCAGCTTAGCCTTGACTAGCAGGGGATACGAGCAGTACTTC.

The chain carries TRBV18 and TRBJ1-2; D gene uncertain. Germline-derived CDR1 and CDR2 are KGHSH and LQKENI. V was trimmed by 1 base and J by 3 bases, leaving 24 bases between them. CDR3 length: 19 residues. CDR3 nucleotide sequence: TGTGCCAGCTCACCACGTCTCGCGCACTATACCGACAACTACTATGGCTACACCTTC. Its translation is CASSPRLAHYTDNYYGYTF.

This chain links TRBV7-9 with TRBJ1-4; D is uncertain. The CDR3 has 13 residues. The germline CDR1 and CDR2 sequences are SEHNR and FQNEAQ (reference sequence). V lost 0 bases, J lost 5 bases, and 4 bases lay in between. This CDR3 is CASSLAANEKLFF. CDR3 nucleotides: TGTGCCAGCAGCTTAGCGGCGAATGAAAAACTGTTTTTT.

This clone was recorded only once. DNA of the CDR3: TGTGCCAGCAGCGCCGGGACTAGCGGGAACAATGAGCAGTTCTTC. Translating gives CASSAGTSGNNEQFF. The chain uses TRBV7-6 and TRBJ2-1, with TRBD2 matching over 13 bases. Unmatched junction bases numbered 3, after V lost 5 bases and J lost 5 bases. This CDR3 is built from 15 residues. Germline values: CDR1 SGHVS, CDR2 FNYEAQ. Using reference TRBV7-6 and TRBJ2-1 for the parts outside the CDR3, the full variable domain is GAGVSQSPRYKVTKRGQDVALRCDPISGHVSLYWYRQALGQGPEFLTYFNYEAQQDKSGLPNDRFSAERPEGSISTLTIQRTEQRDSAMYRCASSAGTSGNNEQFFGPGTRLTVL.

The genes are TRBV27 and TRBJ2-1, with D unresolved. The V and J ends lost 2 bases and 1 base respectively, with 3 bases between them. The CDR3 totals 13 residues. Germline loops: CDR1 MNHEY, CDR2 SMNVEV (reference sequence). The chain's CDR3 is CASSLMSYNEQFF. CDR3 coding DNA: TGTGCCAGCAGTTTAATGTCCTACAATGAGCAGTTCTTC.

The gene calls are TRBV14 and TRBJ2-7; possible D gene TRBD1, 6 bases. Trimming took 3 bases from V and 3 from J, leaving 9 bases between them. Per the germline V gene, CDR1 is SGHDN and CDR2 is FVKESK. The CDR3 contains 13 residues. CDR3 sequence reads: CASSHFRGYEQYF. CDR3 DNA sequence: TGTGCCAGCAGCCACTTCAGGGGCTACGAGCAGTACTTC.

This chain joins TRBV7-9 and TRBJ2-2, with D tentatively TRBD2 (6 bases). The germline V and J ends were trimmed by 5 bases and 6 bases, with 16 bases remaining between them. The CDR3 runs 15 residues. Germline loops: CDR1 SEHNR, CDR2 FQNEAQ (reference sequence). The CDR3 DNA follows: TGTGCCAGCAGCCCGCGGAGGGCCGGGGCCGGGGAGCTGTTTTTT. It encodes CASSPRRAGAGELFF.

This rearrangement joins TRBV30 to TRBJ2-7; TRBD1 aligns across 8 bases. V was clipped by 3 bases and J by 3 bases; unmatched bases: 4. Germline CDR1 is GTSNPN and CDR2 is SVGIG (reference sequence). This CDR3 contains 13 residues. The CDR3 DNA reads TGTGCCTGGAGGCAGGGGGCGGACTACGAGCAGTACTTC. This sequence encodes CAWRQGADYEQYF. Drawing the rest from reference TRBV30 and TRBJ2-7, the complete variable domain is SQTIHQWPATLVQPVGSPLSLECTVEGTSNPNLYWYRQAAGRGLQLLFYSVGIGQISSEVPQNLSASRPQDRQFILSSKKLLLSDSGFYLCAWRQGADYEQYFGPGTRLTVT.

The chain employs TRBV28 and TRBJ2-7, with TRBD2 identical over 9 bases. The CDR3 is 15 amino acids. J was trimmed by 9 bases and V by 4 bases; bases with no gene match: 13. Germline CDR1 reads MDHEN; CDR2 reads SYDVKM. The DNA of the CDR3 is TGTGCCAGCAGTTCCTATCGACTAGCGGTGGGGGGGCAGTACTTC. Translation: CASSSYRLAVGGQYF.

This chain joins TRBV19 and TRBJ2-7; D gene uncertain. The length of the CDR3 is 14 residues. V lost 3 bases to trimming and J lost 3 bases, with 12 bases between them. The V gene's germline CDR1 is LNHDA and CDR2 SQIVND (reference sequence). The CDR3 region is CASSIRPTGYEQYF. The CDR3 nucleotides read TGTGCCAGTAGTATCAGGCCAACTGGCTACGAGCAGTACTTC.

The rearrangement joins TRBV30 to TRBJ1-5; 7 bases map to TRBD1. Germline-derived CDR1 and CDR2 are GTSNPN and SVGIG (reference sequence). Trimming cost V 5 bases and J 6 bases; bases outside gene matches: 7. The CDR3 covers 13 residues. The CDR3 spells CAWAQGDSQPQHF. CDR3 nucleotides: TGTGCCTGGGCCCAGGGGGATTCTCAGCCCCAGCATTTT.

The chain combines TRBV11-2 with TRBJ2-7; 7 bases match TRBD2. The ends lost 5 bases at V and 1 base at J; junction bases unmatched: 8. CDR3 length equals 15 residues. CDR1 SGHAT and CDR2 FQNNGV come from the germline V gene. The CDR3 nucleotides read TGTGCCAGCAGCACCCGGACTAGTGGGTCCTACGAGCAGTACTTC. It translates to CASSTRTSGSYEQYF.

The V gene is TRBV7-6, the J gene TRBJ2-1; TRBD2 matches at 14 bases. Germline V gene sequence: CDR1 SGHVS, CDR2 FNYEAQ. CDR3 length equals 18 residues. Trimming cost V 5 bases and J 5 bases; bases outside gene matches: 11. Written as DNA, the CDR3 is TGTGCCAGCAGCCGGGGGACTAGCGGGAGCAAATCTAACAATGAGCAGTTCTTC. Translation: CASSRGTSGSKSNNEQFF.

This clone occurred once. The chain is built from TRBV11-2 and TRBJ2-7, with D unclear. V gave up 6 bases and J gave up 3 bases, with 3 bases separating them. The V gene's germline CDR1 is SGHAT and CDR2 FQNNGV. This CDR3 is built from 10 residues. The CDR3 here is CASSVYEQYF. CDR3 coding DNA: TGTGCCAGCAGTGTCTACGAGCAGTACTTC.

The chain couples TRBV9 to TRBJ2-1, with D perhaps TRBD2 (7 bases). V lost 4 bases and J lost 8, with 28 bases in between. Germline-derived CDR1 and CDR2 are SGDLS and YYNGEE. The CDR3 is 18 residues long. The chain's CDR3 is CASSPEGDTGRRPDEQFF. CDR3 sequence (DNA): TGTGCCAGCAGCCCCGAGGGGGATACCGGGAGGAGGCCGGATGAGCAGTTCTTC.

The genes are TRBV4-1 and TRBJ1-4; perhaps TRBD1 as D (5 bases). The CDR3 runs to 14 residues. Germline CDR1 MGHRA, CDR2 YSYEKL. Trimming took 4 bases from V and 7 from J, leaving 13 bases between them. DNA of the CDR3: TGCGCCAGCAGCCTCGACAGCATAGTTGAAAAACTGTTTTTT. This encodes CASSLDSIVEKLFF.

This clone was picked up many times. The V and J genes are TRBV30 and TRBJ2-7; no clear D gene. CDR1 and CDR2 from the germline V gene are GTSNPN and SVGIG (reference sequence). The CDR3 is 11 residues long. The V end lost 3 bases, the J end lost 7 bases, and 10 bases lay between the germline ends. The CDR3 DNA sequence: TGTGCCTGGAGAGGGATGAGGGAGCAGTACTTC. Residues: CAWRGMREQYF. The whole variable domain, filled in from reference TRBV30 and TRBJ2-7, reads SQTIHQWPATLVQPVGSPLSLECTVEGTSNPNLYWYRQAAGRGLQLLFYSVGIGQISSEVPQNLSASRPQDRQFILSSKKLLLSDSGFYLCAWRGMREQYFGPGTRLTVT.

V gene TRBV7-2 combines with J gene TRBJ2-7; D call uncertain. CDR3 length: 11 amino acids. The germline V and J ends were trimmed by 11 bases and 2 bases, with 10 bases remaining between them. Germline CDR1 and CDR2: SGHTA and FQGNSA. The CDR3 DNA reads as TGTGCCGAAAAGACGGCCTACGAGCAGTACTTC. This codes for CAEKTAYEQYF.

This clone was seen only a few times. This chain joins TRBV25-1 and TRBJ1-5; D unresolved. Germline CDR1 and CDR2: MGHDK and SYGVNS. CDR3 length: 14 amino acids. V shed 2 bases and J shed 8 bases, with 13 bases lying between them. CDR3 sequence: CASSEVSRAEPQHF. The CDR3 DNA reads TGTGCCAGCAGTGAAGTATCCCGGGCGGAGCCCCAGCATTTT.